This T cell receptor (beta chain) was captured by sequencing in a study of a mutant IDH1 vaccine in newly diagnosed glioma. Looking at the study overall: The study started vaccination 4-6 weeks after radiotherapy alone, or with temozolomide cycles.

A note on this clone: Its antigen is unidentified.

The repertoire was sequenced with immunoSEQ multiplex PCR; TCRdb's copy has only in-frame clones and lacks some. The sample has 60,000 or so clones, roughly 82% seen once; the top ten hold 3.1%. Stated time point: week 5, during vaccination. The content of each vaccine dose was 300 ug of mutant IDH1 20-mer peptide, and topical imiquimod accompanied it. CDR1 is KGHSH and CDR2 is LQKENI in the germline V gene. The V end was cut by 1 base, the J end by 2 bases, with 6 bases between. The CDR3 is 13 residues long. The sample was PBMCs, taken from a glioma patient whose treatment included an IDH1 peptide vaccine. This chain connects TRBV18 to TRBJ2-7; D not resolved. The receptor's source is a woman aged 18-30 years with glioma. Some clones in this sample may be carry-over from other donors' samples. The CDR3 protein is CASSPQETYEQYF. The CDR3 nucleotides read TGTGCCAGCTCACCACAGGAAACCTACGAGCAGTACTTC.